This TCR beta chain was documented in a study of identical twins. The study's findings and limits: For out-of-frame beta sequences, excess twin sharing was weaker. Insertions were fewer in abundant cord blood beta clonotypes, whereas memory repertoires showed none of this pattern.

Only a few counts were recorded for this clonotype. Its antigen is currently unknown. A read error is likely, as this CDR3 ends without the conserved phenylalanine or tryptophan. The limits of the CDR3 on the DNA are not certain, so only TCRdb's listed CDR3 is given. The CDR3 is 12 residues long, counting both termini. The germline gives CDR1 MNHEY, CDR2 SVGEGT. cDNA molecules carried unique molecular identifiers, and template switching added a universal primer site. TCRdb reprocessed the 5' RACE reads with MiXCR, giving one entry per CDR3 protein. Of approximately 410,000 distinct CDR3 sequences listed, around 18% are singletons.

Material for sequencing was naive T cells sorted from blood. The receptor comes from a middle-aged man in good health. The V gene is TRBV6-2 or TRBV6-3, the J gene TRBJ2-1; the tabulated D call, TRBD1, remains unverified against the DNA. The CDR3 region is CASSSSGQGADV.